This is a list of T cell receptor beta chains from one sample in a study of shared clonotypes between healthy human individuals. Clones were read by immunoSEQ multiplex PCR, and TCRdb kept only the in-frame ones, dropping some. Here the sample spans hundreds of thousands of clones, around 72% being singletons. The sequenced sample was memory CD4+ T cells sorted from blood. All receptors derive from a woman aged 25 to 39 in good health. The CDR3 runs from the conserved cysteine through the conserved F or W. D genes are given only for firm matches. Not every row has a clone size; where given, it reads once, few, many or a size class.

>TRBJ2-7|13|once|TRBV6-1|.
CASRRGQNYEQYF
TGTGCCAGCAGGCGGGGCCAGAACTACGAGCAGTACTTC
>TRBJ2-7|14|.|TRBV7-2|TRBD2
CASSTQRDSYEQYF
TGTGCCAGCAGTACCCAGCGGGACTCCTACGAGCAGTACTTC
>TRBJ2-2|15|.|TRBV9|.
CASSVGDANTGELFF
TGTGCCAGCAGCGTAGGGGACGCGAACACCGGGGAGCTGTTTTTT
>TRBJ1-1|16|few|TRBV19|TRBD1
CASSIRLGQVDTEAFF
TGTGCCAGTAGTATACGCCTGGGACAGGTGGACACTGAAGCTTTCTTT
>TRBJ2-1|15|.|TRBV5-4|TRBD1
CASSEGTGPYNEQFF
TGTGCCAGCAGCGAGGGGACAGGGCCCTACAATGAGCAGTTCTTC
>TRBJ2-7|16|.|TRBV9|TRBD1
CASSRQGARGSYEQYF
TGTGCCAGCAGTCGACAGGGGGCGCGGGGCTCCTACGAGCAGTACTTC
>TRBJ2-2|15|.|TRBV19|.
CASSIRQTNTGELFF
TGTGCCAGTAGTATTCGACAGACGAACACCGGGGAGCTGTTTTTT
>TRBJ2-7|14|few|TRBV7-2|TRBD1
CASSLSGGAYEQYF
TGTGCCAGCAGCTTATCAGGGGGAGCCTACGAGCAGTACTTC
>TRBJ2-5|17|.|TRBV19|TRBD1
CASSMAPPGQGAQTQYF
TGTGCCAGTAGTATGGCCCCACCGGGACAGGGGGCTCAGACCCAGTACTTC
>TRBJ2-1|17|.|TRBV19|TRBD2
CASSRAPSSGRASEQFF
TGTGCCAGTAGTAGGGCACCTTCTAGCGGGAGGGCCAGTGAGCAGTTCTTC
>TRBJ2-2|14|once|TRBV2|TRBD1
CASRPGTGTGELFF
TGTGCCAGCAGGCCCGGGACAGGCACCGGGGAGCTGTTTTTT
>TRBJ2-1|13|.|TRBV11-3|.
CASSLDRLAPQFF
TGTGCCAGCAGCTTAGATAGGCTAGCCCCTCAGTTCTTC
>TRBJ2-1|15|.|TRBV11-2|.
CASSSGIAANNEQFF
TGTGCCAGCAGTTCCGGGATTGCGGCTAACAATGAGCAGTTCTTC
>TRBJ2-3|16|.|TRBV7-2|TRBD1
CASSLAGTGGADTQYF
TGTGCCAGCAGCTTAGCCGGGACAGGGGGAGCAGATACGCAGTATTTT
>TRBJ2-3|15|.|TRBV5-6|TRBD2
CASTSLAGAGDTQYF
TGTGCCAGCACTTCGCTAGCGGGAGCTGGAGATACGCAGTATTTT
>TRBJ1-5|17|.|TRBV25-1|TRBD1
CASSGDRDQQGNQPQHF
TGTGCCAGCAGCGGAGACAGGGACCAACAAGGTAATCAGCCCCAGCATTTT
>TRBJ2-2|14|.|TRBV7-9|.
CASSQDSGAGELFF
TGTGCCAGCAGCCAAGATTCCGGGGCCGGGGAGCTGTTTTTT
>TRBJ1-4|14|.|TRBV29-1|.
CSVGTLLGDEKLFF
TGCAGCGTTGGGACACTGCTGGGGGATGAAAAACTGTTTTTT
>TRBJ2-6|11|once|TRBV19|.
CASSIQNVLTF
TGTGCCAGTAGTATCCAAAACGTCCTGACTTTC
>TRBJ2-3|16|.|TRBV5-1|TRBD2
CASSIGTSESTDTQYF
TGCGCCAGCAGCATAGGGACTAGCGAGAGCACAGATACGCAGTATTTT
>TRBJ2-5|12|once|TRBV29-1|.
CSVGAGAGTQYF
TGCAGCGTTGGGGCAGGGGCTGGGACCCAGTACTTC
>TRBJ2-7|15|.|TRBV18|TRBD2
CASSPLVTSGYEQYF
TGTGCCAGCTCACCACTGGTGACTAGCGGGTACGAGCAGTACTTC
>TRBJ1-2|14|.|TRBV5-1|.
CASSLGQGPYGYTF
TGCGCCAGCAGCTTGGGACAAGGCCCCTATGGCTACACCTTC
>TRBJ1-1|13|few|TRBV2|TRBD1
CASSGTGGTEAFF
TGTGCCAGCAGTGGGACAGGGGGCACTGAAGCTTTCTTT
>TRBJ2-5|20|.|TRBV2|TRBD2
CASSDVLAGGPGEYRETQYF
TGTGCCAGCAGTGATGTACTAGCGGGAGGGCCGGGGGAGTACCGAGAGACCCAGTACTTC
>TRBJ1-4|15|once|TRBV19|.
CASTTDPSSNEKLFF
TGTGCCAGTACCACGGACCCCTCGTCTAATGAAAAACTGTTTTTT
>TRBJ2-3|14|.|TRBV5-4|.
CASSSDPNTDTQYF
TGTGCCAGCAGCTCCGACCCGAACACAGATACGCAGTATTTT
>TRBJ2-4|17|.|TRBV28|.
CASSLALAEVAKNIQYF
TGTGCCAGCAGTTTAGCATTAGCGGAAGTAGCCAAAAACATTCAGTACTTC
>TRBJ1-4|15|once|TRBV9|TRBD1
CASSVGQGLGEKLFF
TGTGCCAGCAGCGTAGGACAGGGCTTGGGGGAAAAACTGTTTTTT
>TRBJ2-3|14|few|TRBV7-9|TRBD2
CASSSGLVGDTQYF
TGTGCCAGCAGCTCCGGACTAGTGGGAGATACGCAGTATTTT
>TRBJ2-3|15|.|TRBV5-3|TRBD1
CARSPIDRERNTQYF
TGTGCCAGAAGCCCTATTGACAGGGAAAGAAATACGCAGTATTTT
>TRBJ1-1|14|.|TRBV6-5|.
CATRREGWGTEAFF
TGTGCCACCCGACGGGAGGGATGGGGCACTGAAGCTTTCTTT
>TRBJ1-5|15|.|TRBV6-1|TRBD1
CASRERTGYGQPQHF
TGTGCCAGCAGGGAGCGGACAGGGTACGGTCAGCCCCAGCATTTT
>TRBJ2-3|14|once|TRBV30|TRBD2
CAWSVLAGQDTQYF
TGTGCCTGGAGTGTACTAGCGGGACAAGATACGCAGTATTTT
>TRBJ2-7|13|few|TRBV2|.
CASSEGSDHEQYF
TGTGCCAGCAGTGAAGGGAGTGACCACGAGCAGTACTTC
>TRBJ1-1|12|.|TRBV10-1|.
CASSDPDNEAFF
TGCGCCAGCAGTGACCCGGACAATGAAGCTTTCTTT
>TRBJ1-1|14|.|TRBV6-5|.
CASSGLGGGTEAFF
TGTGCCAGCAGTGGCCTGGGGGGCGGAACTGAAGCTTTCTTT
>TRBJ2-3|13|.|TRBV11-2|.
CASSLGGPDTQYF
TGTGCCAGCAGCTTAGGTGGACCAGATACGCAGTATTTT
>TRBJ2-1|15|.|TRBV19|TRBD1
CASSIGGTGGGEQFF
TGTGCCAGTAGTATAGGTGGGACAGGGGGCGGAGAGCAGTTCTTC
>TRBJ1-4|16|.|TRBV7-8|.
CASSLQTGRWDEKLFF
TGTGCCAGCAGCTTGCAAACAGGGCGGTGGGATGAAAAACTGTTTTTT
>TRBJ1-3|18|.|TRBV10-2|.
CASSESGGVGDSGNTIYF
TGCGCCAGCAGTGAGTCCGGGGGGGTTGGGGACTCTGGAAACACCATATATTTT
>TRBJ1-5|15|.|TRBV19|TRBD1
CASSETGMSNQPQHF
TGTGCCAGTAGTGAGACAGGGATGAGCAATCAGCCCCAGCATTTT
>TRBJ2-7|14|.|TRBV4-1|TRBD1
CASSQQGQGYEQYF
TGCGCCAGCAGCCAACAGGGACAGGGATACGAGCAGTACTTC
>TRBJ2-1|12|.|TRBV10-3|TRBD1
CAIRTGGDEQFF
TGTGCCATCAGGACAGGGGGCGATGAGCAGTTCTTC
>TRBJ2-7|12|.|TRBV29-1|.
CSVETSSHEQYF
TGCAGCGTTGAGACAAGCTCCCACGAGCAGTACTTC
>TRBJ1-2|14|.|TRBV2|.
CASNSLGIGYGYTF
TGTGCCAGCAACTCCCTGGGTATCGGCTATGGCTACACCTTC
>TRBJ2-1|12|.|TRBV1|.
CTGGQGYNEQFF
TGCACCGGGGGACAGGGCTACAATGAGCAGTTCTTC
>TRBJ1-5|14|few|TRBV6-1|.
CASSEVGINQPQHF
TGTGCCAGCAGTGAAGTAGGAATCAATCAGCCCCAGCATTTT
>TRBJ1-1|15|.|TRBV6-7|.
CASRPPTGNSIEAFF
TGTGCCAGCAGACCTCCTACAGGGAATAGTATTGAAGCTTTCTTT
>TRBJ1-3|15|.|TRBV10-1|.
CASSEFGTNGNTIYF
TGCGCCAGCAGTGAGTTCGGGACAAATGGAAACACCATATATTTT